The TCR beta chain described here comes from a study of OX40 agonist ivuxolimab in advanced cancers. Generated by immunoSEQ multiplex PCR, the TCRdb table keeps only in-frame clones and is missing some. The sample lists under 85,000 clones; 65% to 90% were seen once. Trimming cost V 5 bases and J 8 bases, with 15 bases left between them. The CDR3 sequence is 13 residues long. Germline CDR1 is SGHTA and CDR2 is FQGTGA. This clonotype was sampled from an adult with an advanced solid tumor such as melanoma, head and neck, liver or kidney cancer. This chain joins TRBV7-3 and TRBJ1-2, with a weak D call TRBD1 (5 bases). This specimen consisted of CD4+ or CD8+ T cells sorted from blood, obtained in a trial of the OX40 agonist ivuxolimab. The CDR3 sequence is CASSKTDPLGYTF. As DNA, the CDR3 is TGTGCCAGCAGCAAGACAGATCCTCTGGGCTACACCTTC.